A selection of T cell receptor beta chains follows, all from one sample in a study of PD-L1 blockade in urothelial cancer. Sequencing was performed with immunoSEQ multiplex PCR; in TCRdb, only in-frame clones are kept and a portion is missing. In the table there are around 30,000 clones, approximately 80% of which are singletons. Specimen: PBMCs, collected around atezolizumab (anti-PD-L1) treatment. The origin of the receptors is a man aged 70-80 years with urothelial cancer. CDR3s include the opening cysteine and the closing phenylalanine or tryptophan. The D gene is left open where the match is weak. Size tells how often a clone was seen (once, few, many) or the class of an expanded clone, and some rows leave it out.

j_call: TRBJ2-3
clone_size: few
v_call: TRBV4-3
d_call: NA
cdr3_aa: CASSPDSVTQYF
cdr3_nt: TGCGCCAGCAGCCCCGATTCGGTTACGCAGTATTTT

j_call: TRBJ2-2
clone_size: NA
v_call: TRBV7-2
d_call: NA
cdr3_aa: CASSVRGASTGELFF
cdr3_nt: TGTGCCAGCAGCGTCCGCGGGGCTAGCACCGGGGAGCTGTTTTTT

j_call: TRBJ1-5
clone_size: few
v_call: TRBV19
d_call: TRBD1
cdr3_aa: CASFGQDSNQPQHF
cdr3_nt: TGTGCCAGTTTTGGACAGGATAGCAATCAGCCCCAGCATTTT

j_call: TRBJ1-5
clone_size: NA
v_call: TRBV7-2
d_call: TRBD1
cdr3_aa: CASSPTGGTTGQPQHF
cdr3_nt: TGTGCCAGCAGTCCGACAGGGGGCACGACGGGTCAGCCCCAGCATTTT

j_call: TRBJ2-7
clone_size: NA
v_call: TRBV11-2
d_call: TRBD1
cdr3_aa: CASSLITGVSYEQYF
cdr3_nt: TGTGCCAGCAGCTTAATAACAGGGGTGTCCTACGAGCAGTACTTC

j_call: TRBJ1-3
clone_size: few
v_call: TRBV19
d_call: TRBD1
cdr3_aa: CASSSQGVPGNTIYF
cdr3_nt: TGTGCCAGTAGTTCACAGGGGGTACCTGGAAACACCATATATTTT

j_call: TRBJ2-1
clone_size: once
v_call: TRBV27
d_call: NA
cdr3_aa: CASSPSGGPGPYNEQFF
cdr3_nt: TGTGCCAGCAGTCCTTCCGGGGGGCCTGGCCCCTACAATGAGCAGTTCTTC

j_call: TRBJ2-3
clone_size: NA
v_call: TRBV28
d_call: TRBD1
cdr3_aa: CASSLGQVDTDTQYF
cdr3_nt: TGTGCCAGCAGTTTAGGACAGGTCGACACAGATACGCAGTATTTT

j_call: TRBJ2-1
clone_size: NA
v_call: TRBV28
d_call: TRBD1
cdr3_aa: CASSSPTGGGESYNEQFF
cdr3_nt: TGTGCCAGCAGTTCACCTACAGGGGGCGGGGAATCCTACAATGAGCAGTTCTTC

j_call: TRBJ2-2
clone_size: NA
v_call: TRBV19
d_call: NA
cdr3_aa: CASSIGSNTGELFF
cdr3_nt: TGTGCCAGTAGTATTGGCAGTAACACCGGGGAGCTGTTTTTT

j_call: TRBJ2-5
clone_size: NA
v_call: TRBV25-1
d_call: NA
cdr3_aa: CASSEFGHSQETQYF
cdr3_nt: TGTGCCAGCAGTGAATTCGGACACTCCCAAGAGACCCAGTACTTC

j_call: TRBJ2-1
clone_size: few
v_call: TRBV21-1
d_call: NA
cdr3_aa: CASSKSHALALSYNEQFF
cdr3_nt: TGTGCCAGCAGCAAATCCCACGCACTAGCGCTATCCTACAATGAGCAGTTCTTC

j_call: TRBJ2-5
clone_size: NA
v_call: TRBV15
d_call: NA
cdr3_aa: CATSRDRSRQQETQYF
cdr3_nt: TGTGCCACCAGCAGAGATAGGAGTCGACAGCAAGAGACCCAGTACTTC

j_call: TRBJ2-7
clone_size: few
v_call: TRBV19
d_call: TRBD1
cdr3_aa: CASNPGTVIDEQYF
cdr3_nt: TGTGCCAGTAACCCCGGGACAGTTATCGACGAGCAGTACTTC

j_call: TRBJ1-6
clone_size: NA
v_call: TRBV5-4
d_call: TRBD1
cdr3_aa: CASSLKGQLNSPLHF
cdr3_nt: TGTGCCAGCAGCTTGAAGGGACAGCTAAATTCACCCCTCCACTTT

j_call: TRBJ2-1
clone_size: NA
v_call: TRBV5-5
d_call: TRBD2
cdr3_aa: CASSLEWTSGVYEQFF
cdr3_nt: TGTGCCAGCAGCTTGGAGTGGACTAGCGGGGTCTATGAGCAGTTCTTC

j_call: TRBJ2-3
clone_size: NA
v_call: TRBV6-1
d_call: NA
cdr3_aa: CASSDGTGLTDTQYF
cdr3_nt: TGTGCCAGCAGTGACGGGACTGGCCTTACAGATACGCAGTATTTT

j_call: TRBJ1-2
clone_size: NA
v_call: TRBV4-2
d_call: NA
cdr3_aa: CASSQEGLRGGYGYTF
cdr3_nt: TGTGCCAGCAGCCAAGAGGGCCTCAGGGGTGGATATGGCTACACCTTC

j_call: TRBJ2-1
clone_size: NA
v_call: TRBV19
d_call: TRBD2
cdr3_aa: CASSIGSGKGREQFF
cdr3_nt: TGTGCCAGTAGTATAGGTAGCGGGAAAGGTAGGGAGCAGTTCTTC

j_call: TRBJ2-7
clone_size: NA
v_call: TRBV2
d_call: TRBD2
cdr3_aa: CASTPTSGLDEQYF
cdr3_nt: TGTGCCAGCACCCCGACTAGCGGGCTAGACGAGCAGTACTTC

j_call: TRBJ1-1
clone_size: NA
v_call: TRBV5-8
d_call: NA
cdr3_aa: CASRRLNGFANTEAFF
cdr3_nt: TGTGCCAGCAGGAGGTTGAATGGGTTTGCGAACACTGAAGCTTTCTTT

j_call: TRBJ2-2
clone_size: NA
v_call: TRBV18
d_call: TRBD1
cdr3_aa: CASSPSTGRNTGELFF
cdr3_nt: TGTGCCAGCTCACCCTCGACAGGGAGGAACACCGGGGAGCTGTTTTTT

j_call: TRBJ1-6
clone_size: NA
v_call: TRBV19
d_call: TRBD1
cdr3_aa: CASSANSGTGKSPLHF
cdr3_nt: TGTGCCAGTAGTGCAAATTCCGGGACAGGGAAATCACCCCTCCACTTT

j_call: TRBJ2-3
clone_size: NA
v_call: TRBV29-1
d_call: NA
cdr3_aa: CSVEDPRQNTDTQYF
cdr3_nt: TGCAGCGTTGAAGATCCGCGACAGAACACAGATACGCAGTATTTT

j_call: TRBJ1-4
clone_size: NA
v_call: TRBV7-8
d_call: NA
cdr3_aa: CASSLRATNEKLFF
cdr3_nt: TGTGCCAGCAGCCTCAGGGCCACTAATGAAAAACTGTTTTTT

j_call: TRBJ2-7
clone_size: NA
v_call: TRBV9
d_call: TRBD2
cdr3_aa: CASSPQGLALYEQYF
cdr3_nt: TGTGCCAGCTCCCCCCAAGGACTAGCGCTATACGAGCAGTACTTC

j_call: TRBJ2-3
clone_size: NA
v_call: TRBV5-1
d_call: NA
cdr3_aa: CASSLPILAPDTQYF
cdr3_nt: TGCGCCAGCAGCTTGCCCATTTTGGCTCCTGATACGCAGTATTTT

j_call: TRBJ1-1
clone_size: NA
v_call: TRBV25-1
d_call: NA
cdr3_aa: CASTKGVRNTEAFF
cdr3_nt: TGTGCCAGCACCAAAGGAGTGAGAAACACTGAAGCTTTCTTT

j_call: TRBJ1-4
clone_size: NA
v_call: TRBV5-5
d_call: TRBD1
cdr3_aa: CASSRMTGSDEKLFF
cdr3_nt: TGTGCCAGCAGCAGGATGACAGGGAGTGATGAAAAACTGTTTTTT

j_call: TRBJ2-7
clone_size: NA
v_call: TRBV27
d_call: TRBD1
cdr3_aa: CASSSAGGQLSYEQYF
cdr3_nt: TGTGCCAGCAGTTCCGCAGGGGGCCAACTCTCCTACGAGCAGTACTTC

j_call: TRBJ1-1
clone_size: NA
v_call: TRBV6-5
d_call: NA
cdr3_aa: CASTRTANTEAFF
cdr3_nt: TGTGCCAGCACTCGGACAGCGAACACTGAAGCTTTCTTT

j_call: TRBJ2-7
clone_size: NA
v_call: TRBV19
d_call: TRBD1
cdr3_aa: CASREQGAHEQYF
cdr3_nt: TGTGCCAGTAGAGAGCAGGGGGCCCACGAGCAGTACTTC

j_call: TRBJ2-2
clone_size: once
v_call: TRBV10-3
d_call: TRBD1
cdr3_aa: CATKGQGDTGELFF
cdr3_nt: TGTGCCACAAAGGGCCAGGGGGACACCGGGGAGCTGTTTTTT

j_call: TRBJ1-1
clone_size: NA
v_call: TRBV7-9
d_call: NA
cdr3_aa: CASSPWTGVAFF
cdr3_nt: TGTGCCAGCAGCCCTTGGACGGGGGTAGCTTTCTTT

j_call: TRBJ2-7
clone_size: NA
v_call: TRBV7-8
d_call: NA
cdr3_aa: CASSLARLEQYF
cdr3_nt: TGTGCCAGCAGCTTAGCGAGACTCGAGCAGTACTTC